This record covers a single T cell receptor beta chain. The antigen remains unidentified. V was trimmed by 1 base and J by 7 bases, leaving 11 bases between them. This CDR3 is built from 13 residues. Germline V gives CDR1 LGHNA, CDR2 YSLEER. It was CD45RO-negative cells, positively selected for CCR7, that made up naive CD8 cells, with terminally differentiated effector memory CD45RA+ cells excluded. All participating donors were Caucasian adults from Nashville, Tennessee. Clones were sequenced by immunoSEQ multiplex PCR, and TCRdb holds only the in-frame ones, with some missing. The sample yields almost 700,000 clones, roughly 94% seen once. The sample originates from a study of shared clonotypes between healthy human individuals. General study points: Some clonotypes were shared by all four sorted-subset donors, while others were not shared. The non-shared ones had lower generation probabilities than the shared ones.

The sequencing input was naive CD8+ T cells sorted from blood. The TCR comes from a young man in good health. The rearrangement links TRBV4-3 to TRBJ2-7; D uncertain. The chain's CDR3 is CASSQVENREQYF. CDR3 DNA sequence: TGCGCCAGCAGCCAAGTGGAGAATAGGGAGCAGTACTTC.